These 23 T cell receptor beta chains originate from one sample sequenced in a study of CD8 T cells in ankylosing spondylitis. The antigens these receptors bind are not known. TCRdb used MiXCR to reprocess the 5' RACE reads, holding one entry per CDR3 protein. Here the sample spans 670,000 or so distinct CDR3 sequences, 19% being singletons. Notes on the study in general: A TCR beta motif made of about eight highly homologous variants seemed typical of ankylosing spondylitis blood.

Sequenced sample: blood, either unsorted or a sorted T cell fraction (not recorded which). The receptors stem from a male donor with ankylosing spondylitis.

A single count supports this clonotype. The rearrangement joins TRBV5-1 to TRBJ1-1; 9 positions match TRBD1. The CDR3 spans 16 residues. V trimming: 4 bases; J trimming: 4 bases; junction bases outside the gene matches: 11. The germline V gene has CDR1 SGHRS and CDR2 YFSETQ. The DNA of the CDR3 is TGCGCCAGCAGCAAGGACAGGGGTTGGAGGAGCACTGAAGCTTTCTTT. This codes for CASSKDRGWRSTEAFF.

This clonotype was counted only a few times. The chain is built from TRBV4-1 and TRBJ1-2; D possibly corresponds to TRBD1 (6 bases). Per the germline V gene, CDR1 is MGHRA and CDR2 is YSYEKL. The CDR3 has 14 residues. V lost 5 bases to trimming and J lost 8 bases, with 18 bases between them. CDR3 region: CASSLDRGGAGYTF. DNA of the CDR3: TGCGCCAGCAGCTTAGATAGGGGGGGCGCAGGCTACACCTTC.

This clonotype was counted at least ten times. CDR3 protein: CSARDRGLAGDEQYF. In DNA form, the CDR3 reads TGCAGTGCTAGAGATCGGGGACTAGCGGGAGACGAGCAGTACTTC. The chain recombines TRBV20-1 with TRBJ2-7; 14 nucleotides match TRBD2. J lost 5 bases, V lost 0 bases, and 3 bases had no gene match. Germline loops: CDR1 DFQATT, CDR2 SNEGSKA (reference sequence). The CDR3 spans 15 residues.

This clonotype came up a few times. This chain links TRBV15 with TRBJ2-1; 8 nucleotides match TRBD2. CDR1 and CDR2 (germline): LNHNV, YYDKDF (reference sequence). The CDR3 runs to 14 residues. V was clipped by 7 bases and J by 6 bases; unmatched bases: 8. Here the CDR3 reads CATNPGLVVNEQFF. The CDR3 DNA follows: TGTGCCACCAACCCGGGACTAGTGGTCAATGAGCAGTTCTTC. Full variable domain (missing parts from reference TRBV15 and TRBJ2-1): DAMVIQNPRYQVTQFGKPVTLSCSQTLNHNVMYWYQQKSSQAPKLLFHYYDKDFNNEADTPDNFQSRRPNTSFCFLDIRSPGLGDTAMYLCATNPGLVVNEQFFGPGTRLTVL.

V is TRBV5-5 and J is TRBJ2-3, with TRBD2 identical over 7 bases. Germline CDR1 and CDR2: SGHKS and YYEKEE (reference sequence). After removal of 5 bases from V and 5 bases from J, the junction contained 14 bases not matched to a gene. The CDR3 spans 16 residues. The chain's CDR3 is CASRGPVRGIGDTQYF. CDR3 sequence (DNA): TGTGCCAGCAGGGGTCCCGTGCGGGGGATTGGAGATACGCAGTATTTT. The full variable domain, completed using reference TRBV5-5 and TRBJ2-3, is DAGVTQSPTHLIKTRGQQVTLRCSPISGHKSVSWYQQVLGQGPQFIFQYYEKEERGRGNFPDRFSARQFPNYSSELNVNALLLGDSALYLCASRGPVRGIGDTQYFGPGTRLTVL.

This clonotype was picked up one time. The chain employs TRBV6-2 or TRBV6-3 and TRBJ2-7; TRBD1 aligns across 8 bases. The CDR3 loop spans 14 amino acids. The germline gives CDR1 MNHEY, CDR2 SVGEGT. Germline trimming cut 6 bases from V and 4 bases from J; bases unmatched to any gene: 8. DNA of the CDR3: TGTGCCAGCAGCAGCCAGGGGGCTCTGTACGAGCAGTACTTC. Amino acids: CASSSQGALYEQYF.

This sequence joins TRBV27 and TRBJ2-4, with D possibly being TRBD1 or TRBD2 (5 bases each). Germline CDR1 and CDR2: MNHEY and SMNVEV (reference sequence). The germline V and J ends were trimmed by 2 bases and 3 bases, with 11 bases remaining between them. The CDR3 sequence is 15 residues long. CDR3 DNA sequence: TGTGCCAGCAGTTTAGAGGGGTCGGGCAAAAACATTCAGTACTTC. Translation: CASSLEGSGKNIQYF.

V gene TRBV5-1 combines with J gene TRBJ2-5, with D possibly being TRBD1 (5 bases). Germline V gene lookup returns CDR1 SGHRS and CDR2 YFSETQ. The V end was cut by 2 bases, the J end by 4 bases, with 9 bases between. The CDR3 spans 13 residues. The CDR3 region is CASSLPGSETQYF. The CDR3 DNA follows: TGCGCCAGCAGCTTACCAGGGTCAGAGACCCAGTACTTC.

The table lists this clonotype with many counts. Sequence at one end of the junction differs from germline and may be a read error. The chain is built from TRBV12-3 or TRBV12-4 and TRBJ2-7; D gene ambiguous. The CDR3 contains 11 residues. The CDR3 nucleotides read TGTGCCAGCAGTTTATCCGAACGGCGCGACTTC. It is translated as CASSLSERRDF.

This chain connects TRBV18 to TRBJ1-1; D is unresolved. Germline V gene sequence: CDR1 KGHSH, CDR2 LQKENI. Trimming stripped 3 bases from V and 3 bases from J, with 8 bases between. The CDR3 runs 13 residues. This chain's CDR3 is CASSPTRDTEAFF. The CDR3 DNA reads TGTGCCAGCTCACCCACTCGGGACACTGAAGCTTTCTTT.

This clonotype was found a few times. The chain recombines TRBV20-1 with TRBJ2-1; the match to TRBD1 covers 7 bases. The ends lost 6 bases at V and 2 bases at J; junction bases unmatched: 13. The CDR3 runs to 16 residues. Germline V lookup: CDR1 DFQATT, CDR2 SNEGSKA (reference sequence). CDR3 residues: CSAGKKDRVTYNEQFF. The CDR3 DNA follows: TGCAGTGCAGGAAAAAAAGACAGGGTGACCTACAATGAGCAGTTCTTC.

This clonotype was counted a few times. The chain is built from TRBV11-2 and TRBJ2-4; 10 nucleotides agree with TRBD1. This CDR3 contains 18 residues. V dropped 5 bases and J dropped 0; count of bases not matched to a gene: 10. Germline V lookup: CDR1 SGHAT, CDR2 FQNNGV. The CDR3 protein is CASSLGGQGTLAKNIQYF. The CDR3 DNA is TGTGCCAGCAGCCTAGGGGGACAGGGGACCCTAGCCAAAAACATTCAGTACTTC.

The chain combines TRBV11-2 with TRBJ2-1; 13 nucleotides agree with TRBD2. This CDR3 has 18 amino acids. From germline, CDR1 is SGHAT and CDR2 FQNNGV. Losses at the gene ends were 0 bases for V and 8 bases for J; bases not matched to a gene: 10. This CDR3 is CASSLDRTSGGAGDEQFF. The CDR3 region has the DNA TGTGCCAGCAGCTTAGATCGAACTAGCGGGGGGGCCGGAGATGAGCAGTTCTTC.

The chain links TRBV20-1 to TRBJ1-1, with D unresolved. Trimming took off 7 bases at V and 0 bases at J, with 6 bases between the two ends. In germline, CDR1 is DFQATT, CDR2 SNEGSKA (reference sequence). The CDR3 has 11 residues. The CDR3 DNA sequence: TGCAGTGTCAGGTTGAACACTGAAGCTTTCTTT. Protein product: CSVRLNTEAFF.

V usage is TRBV15 and J usage is TRBJ2-1, with TRBD1 matching 7 bases. There are 15 residues in the CDR3. V shed 0 bases, J shed 1 base, and the junction held 0 bases outside the gene matches. Germline V lookup: CDR1 LNHNV, CDR2 YYDKDF (reference sequence). CDR3 nucleotide sequence: TGTGCCACCAGCAGAGAGGGACAGTCCTACAATGAGCAGTTCTTC. As protein: CATSREGQSYNEQFF.

This clonotype appeared a single time. The rearrangement joins TRBV9 to TRBJ2-7, with TRBD1 matching over 7 bases. The length of the CDR3 is 15 residues. V lost 3 bases to trimming and J lost 0 bases; unmatched junction nucleotides: 6. Looked up from germline, CDR1 is SGDLS and CDR2 is YYNGEE. CDR3 protein: CASSEGQPDSYEQYF. CDR3 DNA: TGTGCCAGCAGCGAGGGACAGCCAGACTCCTACGAGCAGTACTTC.

In its sample, this clonotype was seen a few times. The CDR3 DNA follows: TGTGCCACCTCAGCCGAAAGCTCTGGAAACACCATATATTTT. Translated, it gives CATSAESSGNTIYF. This sequence joins TRBV11-2 and TRBJ1-3; D not certain. The V end lost 10 bases, the J end lost 0 bases, and 13 bases lay between the germline ends. The CDR3 runs to 14 residues. Germline V gene lookup returns CDR1 SGHAT and CDR2 FQNNGV.

This clonotype was detected ten times or more. The V and J genes are TRBV12-3 or TRBV12-4 and TRBJ1-6; D unresolved. The V gene lost 6 bases and the J gene lost 0 bases, with 12 bases spanning the gap. The CDR3 contains 16 residues. The CDR3 reads CASSPGRSSYNSPLHF. The DNA of the CDR3 is TGTGCCAGCAGCCCCGGCCGGAGCTCCTATAATTCACCCCTCCACTTT.

The table lists this clonotype with a few counts. The gene calls are TRBV30 and TRBJ2-1; a possible D gene is TRBD1 (6 bases). CDR1 GTSNPN and CDR2 SVGIG come from the germline V gene (reference sequence). V was trimmed by 4 bases and J by 4 bases, leaving 23 bases between them. The CDR3 length is 17 residues. The CDR3 reads CAWTNLGPGHLYNEQFF. For the CDR3, the DNA is TGTGCCTGGACCAACCTAGGGCCGGGACACCTATACAATGAGCAGTTCTTC. Looking up the rest from reference TRBV30 and TRBJ2-1 gives the full variable domain: SQTIHQWPATLVQPVGSPLSLECTVEGTSNPNLYWYRQAAGRGLQLLFYSVGIGQISSEVPQNLSASRPQDRQFILSSKKLLLSDSGFYLCAWTNLGPGHLYNEQFFGPGTRLTVL.

A few counts support this clonotype. V is TRBV9 and J is TRBJ1-6, with TRBD1 matching 9 bases. The CDR3 has 14 residues. The germline gives CDR1 SGDLS, CDR2 YYNGEE. V trimming: 3 bases; J trimming: 11 bases; junction bases outside the gene matches: 6. CDR3 in amino acids: CASSGGTGRTPLHF. CDR3 in DNA: TGTGCCAGCAGCGGTGGGACAGGGCGTACACCCCTCCACTTT.

The chain is built from TRBV7-9 and TRBJ2-1; a possible D gene is TRBD1 (5 bases). Trimming removed 6 bases at V and 5 bases at J, with 17 bases between. This CDR3 comprises 15 residues. The germline gives CDR1 SEHNR, CDR2 FQNEAQ (reference sequence). As DNA, the CDR3 is TGTGCCAGCAGTCTAGGCTCGACAGCAAACAATGAGCAGTTCTTC. Residues: CASSLGSTANNEQFF.

This clonotype has more than one count but fewer than ten. The chain carries TRBV24-1 and TRBJ1-6; D is uncertain. Trimming cost V 3 bases and J 2 bases, with 22 bases left between them. Germline CDR1 and CDR2: KGHDR and SFDVKD. The CDR3 spans 20 residues. Here the CDR3 DNA reads TGTGCCACCAGTGATAAGTGCCGGGATAAGAATCAGCCCTATAATTCACCCCTCCACTTT. This codes for CATSDKCRDKNQPYNSPLHF.

V usage is TRBV6-1 and J usage is TRBJ1-4; D call uncertain. The CDR3 is 16 amino acids. Deletions cut 4 bases from V and 0 bases from J, with 12 bases between. Germline CDR1 reads MNHNS; CDR2 reads SASEGT. The CDR3 loop reads CASSVALNPTNEKLFF. The CDR3, as DNA: TGTGCCAGCAGTGTAGCCCTAAACCCAACTAATGAAAAACTGTTTTTT.